This TCR beta chain stems from a study of blood T cell repertoires in COVID-19. TCRdb's copy holds only in-frame clones and misses some; the assay was immunoSEQ multiplex PCR. The sample lists more than 110,000 clones; around 73% were seen once. The participants were between about 18 and 90 years old and came from some 23 US areas. Cohort 3 donors were reported recovered after two negative PCRs, clearance, or symptom resolution. J lost 0 bases, V lost 4 bases, and 9 bases had no gene match. Germline loops: CDR1 MNHEY, CDR2 SMNVEV (reference sequence). The CDR3 totals 18 residues. The V gene is TRBV27, the J gene TRBJ1-6; 7 nucleotides agree with TRBD1. Material: PBMCs or T cells enriched from blood (not recorded which). This clonotype was sampled from a woman in her 50s who had recovered from COVID-19. The DNA for the CDR3 is TGTGCCAGCAGTTCGGACAGGTGGGGCATCTCCTATAATTCACCCCTCCACTTT. This translates into CASSSDRWGISYNSPLHF.